The source of this T cell receptor (beta chain) is a study of Graves' ophthalmopathy and Graves' hyperthyroidism. This clonotype was counted at least ten times. TCR beta CDR3 amplification used RNA transcripts. Scientists carried out first-round RT-PCR using HTBI primers and then a second-round multiplex PCR. MiXCR, applied by TCRdb to the multiplex PCR reads, yields one record per CDR3 protein. Seen here are about 400,000 distinct CDR3 sequences, around 16% observed once, and the top ten hold 1.5% to 2%. The V gene's germline CDR1 is MDHEN and CDR2 SYDVKM. The CDR3 contains 19 residues. V was pared by 10 bases and J by 0 bases, with 18 bases of the junction left unmatched.

The sequencing sample was made of peripheral blood. The chain is built from TRBV28 and TRBJ2-6; 7 nucleotides match TRBD1. The source of this sequence is a woman aged 18-30 years with Graves' ophthalmopathy. The CDR3 bases are TGTGCCATCCACCCACCTCTGACAGGGACCCTCTCTGGGGCCAACGTCCTGACTTTC. It specifies CAIHPPLTGTLSGANVLTF.